This T cell receptor (beta chain) was identified during a study of blood T cell repertoires in COVID-19. Study information: The United States, Italy and Spain were the sources of the acute and convalescent COVID-19 samples.

The germline V gene has CDR1 SNHLY and CDR2 FYNNEI. The V end was cut by 5 bases, the J end by 4 bases, with 9 bases between. The CDR3 runs 12 residues. This clone came up once. Participant-reported clinical history was the basis for cohort assignment. Libraries were prepared by immunoSEQ multiplex PCR; TCRdb keeps only in-frame clonotypes and omits some of them. This table holds around 240,000 clones, 80% to 90% found once. The clonotype was recovered from a woman aged 45-60 years who had recovered from COVID-19. The chain has TRBV2 and TRBJ2-7, with D possibly TRBD2 on 5 matching bases. The sequencing input was PBMCs or T cells enriched from blood (not recorded which). The CDR3 protein is CASSSRGYEQYF. CDR3 sequence (DNA): TGTGCCAGCAGTTCCCGGGGTTACGAGCAGTACTTC.